The rows below give T cell receptor beta chains drawn from one sample of a study of blood T cells in healthy people across ages. In TCRdb, the 5' RACE reads were re-called with MiXCR into one record per CDR3 protein. This table holds some 760,000 distinct CDR3 sequences, around 25% found once. The data were also submitted as part of a second study, on T cells of mothers and their children.

The source material was blood. The source is a boy aged 5-17 years in good health. CDR3s include the opening cysteine and the closing phenylalanine or tryptophan. D genes are given only for firm matches. Size tells how often a clone was seen (once, few, many) or the class of an expanded clone, and some rows leave it out.

d_call	clone_size	v_call	j_call	cdr3_aa	cdr3_nt
TRBD2	few	TRBV11-2	TRBJ2-7	CASSLGWDYYYEQYF	TGTGCCAGCAGCTTAGGCTGGGACTATTACTACGAGCAGTACTTC
NA	few	TRBV7-9	TRBJ1-4	CASSPQRANNEKLFF	TGTGCCAGCAGCCCCCAGAGAGCTAATAATGAAAAACTGTTTTTT
NA	NA	TRBV15	TRBJ2-7	CATSRDGIGDPSYEQYF	TGTGCCACCAGCAGAGACGGTATTGGCGACCCTTCCTACGAGCAGTACTTC
TRBD2	few	TRBV20-1	TRBJ2-3	CSAETSGTDTQYF	TGCAGTGCCGAAACTAGCGGCACAGATACGCAGTATTTT
TRBD1	NA	TRBV13	TRBJ1-2	CASSLGPGTELHGYTF	TGTGCCAGCAGCTTAGGACCCGGGACAGAGCTGCATGGCTACACCTTC
NA	NA	TRBV20-1	TRBJ2-5	CSARDFGGKVTQYF	TGCAGTGCTAGAGATTTTGGGGGGAAGGTGACCCAGTACTTC
TRBD2	NA	TRBV20-1	TRBJ2-1	CSARFIAVSVSGRAYNEQFF	TGCAGTGCTAGATTCATAGCAGTCTCCGTTAGCGGGAGGGCCTACAATGAGCAGTTCTTC
NA	NA	TRBV29-1	TRBJ2-5	CSVEPPESGETQYF	TGCAGCGTTGAACCTCCAGAGTCAGGGGAGACCCAGTACTTC
NA	few	TRBV28	TRBJ2-5	CASSLGIAVYQETQYF	TGTGCCAGCAGTTTAGGGATTGCAGTGTACCAAGAGACCCAGTACTTC
NA	NA	TRBV2	TRBJ2-2	CASGEYGGTGELFF	TGTGCCAGCGGAGAGTACGGGGGCACCGGGGAGCTGTTTTTT
NA	once	TRBV27	TRBJ2-3	CASSLVGLGPDTQYF	TGTGCCAGCAGTTTGGTTGGCCTCGGCCCAGATACGCAGTATTTT
NA	NA	TRBV14	TRBJ2-2	CASSGRRNTGELFF	TGTGCCAGCAGCGGCAGGAGAAACACCGGGGAGCTGTTTTTT
NA	NA	TRBV20-1	TRBJ2-1	CSARDQRRHYNEQFF	TGCAGTGCTAGAGATCAGAGGCGACATTACAATGAGCAGTTCTTC
NA	NA	TRBV14	TRBJ1-2	CASSQGWPGYTF	TGTGCCAGCAGCCAAGGGTGGCCTGGCTACACCTTC
NA	few	TRBV11-2	TRBJ1-1	CASSPISRTEAFF	TGTGCCAGCAGCCCCATCAGCAGAACTGAAGCTTTCTTT
NA	NA	TRBV7-9	TRBJ2-5	CASSLGSRGVGETQYF	TGTGCCAGCAGCTTAGGGTCGCGGGGCGTGGGGGAGACCCAGTACTTC
NA	NA	TRBV7-9	TRBJ1-4	CASSLSPRDEKLFF	TGTGCCAGCAGCTTATCGCCCAGGGACGAAAAACTGTTTTTT
NA	NA	TRBV24-1	TRBJ2-1	CATSDSSSSSYNEQFF	TGTGCCACCAGTGATTCTTCTAGCAGCTCCTACAATGAGCAGTTCTTC
TRBD2	NA	TRBV20-1	TRBJ2-3	CSARGTSSGGTDTQYF	TGCAGTGCTAGGGGAACATCTAGCGGGGGCACAGATACGCAGTATTTT
TRBD1	NA	TRBV20-1	TRBJ2-1	CSAGDRGVGNEQFF	TGCAGTGCAGGGGACAGGGGTGTGGGCAATGAGCAGTTCTTC
NA	few	TRBV9	TRBJ2-5	CASSVVRETQYF	TGTGCCAGCAGCGTAGTAAGAGAGACCCAGTACTTC
TRBD1	NA	TRBV5-1	TRBJ2-7	CASSSLQGQGEQYF	TGCGCCAGCAGCTCCTTACAGGGACAGGGCGAGCAGTACTTC
NA	NA	TRBV18	TRBJ1-1	CASSPQSEGGTEAFF	TGTGCCAGCTCACCACAGTCTGAGGGAGGTACTGAAGCTTTCTTT
NA	few	TRBV4-2	TRBJ2-5	CASSGGLEETQYF	TGTGCCAGCAGCGGGGGGTTGGAGGAGACCCAGTACTTC
TRBD1	NA	TRBV4-3	TRBJ2-7	CASSQSTGSSYEQYF	TGCGCCAGCAGCCAATCGACAGGGAGCTCCTACGAGCAGTACTTC
NA	few	TRBV9	TRBJ2-1	CASSVLATTYNEQFF	TGTGCCAGCAGCGTACTAGCGACCACCTACAATGAGCAGTTCTTC
NA	few	TRBV29-1	TRBJ2-6	CSVDMGGSGANVLTF	TGCAGCGTTGATATGGGGGGCTCTGGGGCCAACGTCCTGACTTTC
TRBD1	many	TRBV7-7	TRBJ2-7	CASSPTGQPYEQYF	TGTGCTAGCAGCCCCACGGGACAGCCCTACGAGCAGTACTTC
TRBD2	few	TRBV20-1	TRBJ2-5	CSASGTSGVQETQYF	TGCAGTGCTAGTGGGACTAGCGGGGTCCAAGAGACCCAGTACTTC
NA	many	TRBV5-4	TRBJ2-4	CASSLDRAKNIQYF	TGTGCCAGCAGCTTGGACAGAGCCAAAAACATTCAGTACTTC
NA	NA	TRBV6-6	TRBJ1-5	CASSNQGGGNQPQHF	TGTGCCAGCAGTAACCAAGGGGGGGGGAATCAGCCCCAGCATTTT
NA	few	TRBV29-1	TRBJ1-6	CSVRTEDIYSPLHF	TGCAGCGTGAGGACAGAAGATATTTATTCACCCCTCCACTTT
NA	NA	TRBV29-1	TRBJ1-1	CSVGVTEAFF	TGCAGCGTTGGGGTTACTGAAGCTTTCTTT
NA	NA	TRBV5-1	TRBJ2-7	CASSFLPVDSWARDRYYEQYF	TGCGCCAGCAGCTTCCTTCCGGTGGACAGTTGGGCTAGGGACCGGTACTACGAGCAGTACTTC
TRBD2	NA	TRBV29-1	TRBJ2-5	CSVLGDLAGGWKLETQYF	TGCAGCGTTCTCGGGGACCTAGCGGGAGGTTGGAAGTTAGAGACCCAGTACTTC
TRBD1	NA	TRBV7-8	TRBJ1-5	CASSRMTGGNQPQHF	TGTGCCAGCAGTAGGATGACAGGGGGCAATCAGCCCCAGCATTTT
TRBD2	NA	TRBV5-1	TRBJ2-7	CASSLGTSRAYEQYF	TGCGCCAGCAGCTTGGGGACTAGCAGAGCCTACGAGCAGTACTTC
NA	NA	TRBV13	TRBJ1-5	CASSLGGRYSNQPQHF	TGTGCCAGCAGCTTAGGAGGGAGATATAGCAATCAGCCCCAGCATTTT
TRBD2	NA	TRBV9	TRBJ2-5	CASSRYGSGGQETQYF	TGTGCCAGCAGCCGCTACGGGAGCGGGGGCCAAGAGACCCAGTACTTC
NA	few	TRBV6-1	TRBJ2-7	CASSDGGLNEQYF	TGTGCCAGCAGTGACGGGGGGCTCAACGAGCAGTACTTC
NA	many	TRBV12-3/TRBV12-4	TRBJ2-7	CASSFVATGEQYF	TGTGCCAGCAGTTTTGTCGCGACGGGCGAGCAGTACTTC
NA	many	TRBV6-5	TRBJ1-1	CASSLGQSTEAFF	TGTGCCAGCAGTTTAGGACAGTCCACTGAAGCTTTCTTT
TRBD1	NA	TRBV12-3/TRBV12-4	TRBJ2-1	CASSSGTGIDEQFF	TGTGCCAGCAGTTCCGGGACAGGTATCGATGAGCAGTTCTTC
NA	NA	TRBV7-9	TRBJ2-3	CASSSGPNSADTQYF	TGTGCCAGCAGCTCCGGCCCGAACAGCGCAGATACGCAGTATTTT
TRBD2	few	TRBV5-1	TRBJ2-7	CASSLAAGHYEQYF	TGCGCCAGCAGCTTGGCAGCGGGGCACTACGAGCAGTACTTC
NA	few	TRBV29-1	TRBJ2-7	CSVEMQTGTYEQYF	TGCAGCGTTGAAATGCAGACAGGCACCTACGAGCAGTACTTC
NA	NA	TRBV11-2	TRBJ2-7	CASSASWVEQYF	TGTGCCAGCAGCGCCTCCTGGGTAGAGCAGTACTTC
NA	few	TRBV20-1	TRBJ2-5	CSAEHQETQYF	TGCAGTGCGGAGCACCAAGAGACCCAGTACTTC
TRBD2	NA	TRBV24-1	TRBJ2-1	CATSALAGEEREQFF	TGTGCCACCAGTGCCCTAGCGGGAGAAGAGCGTGAGCAGTTCTTC